Listed here is a single TCR beta chain. The antigen is unknown. V shed 5 bases and J shed 4 bases, with 17 bases lying between them. CDR3 length: 15 amino acids. Germline CDR1 and CDR2: SGHTA and FQGTGA. These data are taken from a study of T cell responses to AZD1222 COVID-19 vaccine. General study results and limits: Mapped onto spike, vaccine-associated CD4 TCRs spanned it and were dominant at 160-218 and 743-854. Repertoires were sampled only after the peak T cell response. AZD1222 recipients seropositive at baseline numbered only 6 or 7. Clonal diversity was possibly underestimated, and the donors were mostly white British, with more females.

TCRdb's copy holds only in-frame clones and misses some; the assay was immunoSEQ multiplex PCR. The table lists more than 95,000 clones, around 89% of them singletons, with 7.5% in the top ten. The material sequenced was peripheral blood, taken on day 0 of AZD1222 vaccination. This TCR derives from an adult in good health. The chain recombines TRBV7-3 with TRBJ1-2; D unclear. The CDR3: CASSPTRADGYGYTF. In DNA, the CDR3 is TGTGCCAGCAGCCCGACAAGGGCCGACGGCTATGGCTACACCTTC.